The 10 T cell receptor beta chains given below trace back to one sample, sequenced in a study of cytomegalovirus exposure and HLA in healthy donors. 13 Jbeta primers and 60 Vbeta primers were used for the PCR. Using immunoSEQ multiplex PCR, the repertoire was profiled, and TCRdb retains in-frame clones only, with some absent. This repertoire shows around 100,000 clones, about 79% found once; its top ten account for more than 0.95%. Sequences were obtained from PBMCs. Receptors were obtained from a woman between 18 and 29 years old in good health and CMV-seronegative.

The gene calls are TRBV11-2 and TRBJ1-2; D gene unclear. Germline CDR1 reads SGHAT; CDR2 reads FQNNGV. Trimming shortened V by 5 bases and J by 3 bases, and 13 bases separated the two germline ends. This CDR3 comprises 14 residues. Written as DNA, the CDR3 is TGTGCCAGCAGCAGTCCGACTGCTCACTATGGCTACACCTTC. It specifies CASSSPTAHYGYTF.

This clone has only a few counts. The chain joins TRBV6-5 to TRBJ2-6; tentative D call: TRBD2 (5 bases). Germline V CDR1 and CDR2: MNHEY, SVGAGI. The CDR3 runs to 15 residues. V lost 6 bases and J 0 bases, leaving 9 bases between the germline ends. In DNA, the CDR3 is TGTGCCAGCAGCTTTGAGGGCTCTGGGGCCAACGTCCTGACTTTC. This sequence encodes CASSFEGSGANVLTF.

The chain joins TRBV6-5 to TRBJ1-1; no firm D call. The germline V gene encodes CDR1 MNHEY and CDR2 SVGAGI. V lost 7 bases to trimming and J lost 5 bases, with 20 bases between them. The CDR3 runs 15 residues. CDR3 nucleotide sequence: TGTGCCAGCATCGCGGGCCGGGGTTTATGGACTGAAGCTTTCTTT. Protein product: CASIAGRGLWTEAFF.

The chain is built from TRBV27 and TRBJ1-2; D possibly corresponds to TRBD1 (6 bases). The V gene lost 3 bases and the J gene lost 0 bases, with 14 bases spanning the gap. Germline lookup yields CDR1 MNHEY and CDR2 SMNVEV (reference sequence). The CDR3 has 16 residues. CDR3 nucleotide sequence: TGTGCCAGCAGTTTTGCAGGGACACCAGCTAACTATGGCTACACCTTC. Translating gives CASSFAGTPANYGYTF.

The chain couples TRBV5-4 to TRBJ1-1; TRBD1 agrees at 7 bases. CDR3 length: 15 residues. Per the germline V gene, CDR1 is SGHNT and CDR2 is YYREEE (reference sequence). The trim removed 4 bases at V and 5 bases at J, leaving 11 bases unmatched. CDR3 coding DNA: TGTGCCAGCAGCCAGGCTGGAGGGGGCTATACTGAAGCTTTCTTT. This translates into CASSQAGGGYTEAFF.

The V gene is TRBV10-3, the J gene TRBJ2-7; 7 bases align to TRBD1. CDR1 is ENHRY, CDR2 SYGVKD, per germline. The length of the CDR3 is 13 residues. V dropped 5 bases and J dropped 3; count of bases not matched to a gene: 4. The DNA of the CDR3 is TGTGCCATCAGTCCGGGACAGAGCTACGAGCAGTACTTC. Translated, it gives CAISPGQSYEQYF.

This chain joins TRBV15 and TRBJ2-7; 9 bases map to TRBD1. This CDR3 comprises 17 residues. V was pared by 0 bases and J by 3 bases, with 9 bases of the junction left unmatched. The germline V gene has CDR1 LNHNV and CDR2 YYDKDF (reference sequence). Here the CDR3 reads CATSRDRWGDRDYEQYF. The CDR3 DNA is TGTGCCACCAGCAGAGATCGGTGGGGGGACAGGGACTACGAGCAGTACTTC. The whole variable domain, remainder taken from reference TRBV15 and TRBJ2-7, is DAMVIQNPRYQVTQFGKPVTLSCSQTLNHNVMYWYQQKSSQAPKLLFHYYDKDFNNEADTPDNFQSRRPNTSFCFLDIRSPGLGDTAMYLCATSRDRWGDRDYEQYFGPGTRLTVT.

The rearrangement links TRBV5-1 to TRBJ2-7; tentative D call: TRBD2 (6 bases). Germline CDR1 SGHRS, CDR2 YFSETQ. Trimming cost V 3 bases and J 6 bases, with 10 bases left between them. The CDR3 runs to 12 residues. The CDR3 DNA sequence: TGCGCCAGCAGCTACGGAGGGATCGAGCAGTACTTC. It encodes CASSYGGIEQYF.

This chain connects TRBV7-9 to TRBJ2-4; TRBD1 matches 11 bases. The CDR3 contains 16 residues. CDR1 and CDR2 (germline): SEHNR, FQNEAQ (reference sequence). V shed 2 bases, J shed 8 bases, and the junction held 8 bases outside the gene matches. Here the CDR3 reads CASSLRTGGARDIQYF. CDR3 nucleotides: TGTGCCAGCAGCTTAAGGACAGGGGGCGCGAGGGACATTCAGTACTTC.

The chain combines TRBV6-5 with TRBJ1-2, with D possibly TRBD1 on 6 matching bases. The CDR3 sequence is 15 residues long. Between the trimmed V and J ends, which lost 4 bases and 4 bases, there was a span of 16 bases. Per germline, CDR1 MNHEY and CDR2 SVGAGI. CDR3 bases: TGTGCCAGCAGTTTATCTAACAGGGCAGGCTATGGCTACACCTTC. Translating it yields CASSLSNRAGYGYTF.